This record looks at one T cell receptor beta chain sequence and its context. The antigen is undetermined. One end of the junction varies from germline; a read error may be responsible. TCR alpha and beta CDR3 regions were amplified from RNA using iRepertoire nested multiplex PCR. TCRdb called the multiplex PCR reads again in MiXCR, with one record for every CDR3 protein. The sample lists roughly 100,000 distinct CDR3 sequences, 25% to 30% occurring once. This entry belongs to a study of glioma-infiltrating T cells. Germline-derived CDR1 and CDR2 are LGHNA and YSLEER. There are 15 residues in the CDR3. Study outcomes and limitations: Above-expected tissue-blood divergence occurred in all gliomas, most in low-grade ones. CDR3 overlap between tissue and blood was very small.

Sequencing was done on a sample of glioma tissue, nonneoplastic brain tissue, or PBMCs (not recorded which). This sequence was found in a human donor with low-grade glioma or glioblastoma, undergoing nonglioma brain surgery, or in good health (not recorded which). The genes are TRBV4-3 and TRBJ2-5; 10 nucleotides line up with TRBD1. As DNA, the CDR3 is TGCGCCAGCAGCCGCCGGGGACAGGGGCAAGAGACCGAGTACTTC. This codes for CASSRRGQGQETEYF.